The 32 T cell receptor beta chains reported below all come from one sample, sequenced in a study of T-cell memory formation after mild COVID-19. MiXCR was run by TCRdb on the 5' RACE reads, yielding one entry per CDR3 protein. This table holds a few hundred thousand distinct CDR3 sequences, about 17% found once. Sequenced: PBMCs or a T cell subset sorted from them (not recorded which). The receptor source for this set is a man between 18 and 29 years old who had mild COVID-19 (a few samples of this study predate the infection). Cell type and time point are not known.

In this sample, this clonotype turned up a few times. V usage is TRBV7-8 and J usage is TRBJ2-1, with TRBD2 identical over 7 bases. V shed 5 bases, J shed 2 bases, and the junction held 9 bases outside the gene matches. In germline, CDR1 is SGHVS, CDR2 FQNEAQ. The CDR3 is 16 residues long. The CDR3 nucleotides read TGTGCCAGCAGCCTCGCCACCAGCGGGGCCTACAATGAGCAGTTCTTC. This translates into CASSLATSGAYNEQFF.

In its sample, this clonotype was seen a few times. V is TRBV20-1 and J is TRBJ2-4; TRBD2 is a possible D gene (5 bases). Trimming stripped 6 bases from V and 0 bases from J, with 12 bases between. CDR1 DFQATT and CDR2 SNEGSKA come from the germline V gene (reference sequence). CDR3 length equals 14 residues. CDR3 DNA sequence: TGCAGTGCCCTGAGGGTCGCAGCCAAAAACATTCAGTACTTC. This gives the protein CSALRVAAKNIQYF.

The rearrangement joins TRBV5-1 to TRBJ1-6; the D is unclear. V gave up 0 bases and J gave up 7 bases, with 11 bases separating them. CDR3 length: 15 amino acids. Germline V gene data show CDR1 as SGHRS and CDR2 as YFSETQ. CDR3 bases: TGCGCCAGCAGCTTGGCAGGCCTACGGAATTCACCCCTCCACTTT. Amino acids: CASSLAGLRNSPLHF.

The J gene is TRBJ1-3, the V gene TRBV6-2 or TRBV6-3; 7 bases align to TRBD1. After removal of 7 bases from V and 0 bases from J, the junction contained 9 bases not matched to a gene. Germline V gene sequence: CDR1 MNHEY, CDR2 SVGEGT. CDR3 length: 16 amino acids. CDR3 protein: CASTADRRVSGNTIYF. For the CDR3, the DNA is TGTGCCAGCACCGCGGACAGGCGGGTCTCTGGAAACACCATATATTTT.

The chain combines TRBV4-2 with TRBJ1-1; D unclear. V lost 1 base and J lost 8, with 11 bases in between. The CDR3 consists of 13 residues. In germline, CDR1 is LGHNA, CDR2 YNFKEQ. CDR3 sequence (DNA): TGTGCCAGCAGCCAAGTATTGGAGAAAGAAGCTTTCTTT. Translating gives CASSQVLEKEAFF.

This clonotype showed up just a few times. The chain carries TRBV27 and TRBJ1-1; D is ambiguous. Trimming took off 3 bases at V and 1 base at J, with 6 bases between the two ends. Germline V lookup: CDR1 MNHEY, CDR2 SMNVEV (reference sequence). This CDR3 has 13 residues. The CDR3 is CASSFSRNTEAFF. The CDR3 DNA sequence: TGTGCCAGCAGTTTTTCACGGAACACTGAAGCTTTCTTT.

The chain has TRBV18 and TRBJ1-2, with D perhaps matching TRBD1 (6 bases). V was cut by 2 bases and J by 3 bases, with 19 bases left in between. CDR3 length: 17 amino acids. Germline assignment: CDR1 KGHSH and CDR2 LQKENI. The CDR3 sequence is CASSPGIGRGADYGYTF. CDR3 in DNA: TGTGCCAGCTCACCAGGGATTGGCAGGGGCGCTGACTATGGCTACACCTTC.

The V gene is TRBV4-1, the J gene TRBJ2-6; D may correspond to TRBD1 or TRBD2 (6 bases each). Between the trimmed V and J ends, which lost 0 bases and 2 bases, there was a span of 14 bases. CDR1 is MGHRA, CDR2 YSYEKL, per germline. This CDR3 is built from 18 residues. The CDR3 DNA reads TGCGCCAGCAGCCAAGAGCCCCCGGGGGCTACTGGGGCCAACGTCCTGACTTTC. Its translation is CASSQEPPGATGANVLTF.

This clonotype was counted at least ten times. The CDR3 spells CASSAIAGIIHTDTQYF. DNA of the CDR3: TGTGCCAGCAGCGCAATAGCGGGGATAATTCACACAGATACGCAGTATTTT. This chain uses TRBV7-2 with TRBJ2-3; TRBD2 agrees at 8 bases. Germline V gene lookup returns CDR1 SGHTA and CDR2 FQGNSA. V lost 5 bases to trimming and J lost 2 bases; unmatched junction nucleotides: 12. The CDR3 totals 17 residues.

The CDR3 DNA follows: TGCAGTGCGTCCCCAGCAGAAGAGACCCAGTACTTC. It yields the protein CSASPAEETQYF. The V call is TRBV20-1, the J call TRBJ2-5; D is uncertain. Germline CDR1 DFQATT, CDR2 SNEGSKA (reference sequence). Trimming pared 6 bases from V and 3 bases from J, leaving 11 bases between. The CDR3 sequence is 12 residues long.

This sequence joins TRBV2 and TRBJ1-1; perhaps TRBD1 as D (5 bases). Germline V gene lookup returns CDR1 SNHLY and CDR2 FYNNEI. V was trimmed by 3 bases and J by 6 bases, leaving 17 bases between them. The CDR3 sequence is 15 residues long. CDR3 region: CASSDRRALGPEAFF. CDR3 in DNA: TGTGCCAGCAGTGATAGGCGGGCGTTGGGGCCTGAAGCTTTCTTT.

This sequence joins TRBV2 and TRBJ2-5, with 7 bases aligning to TRBD1. The V and J ends lost 10 bases and 1 base, in that order; junction bases with no gene match: 9. The CDR3 has 14 amino acids. Germline V gene data show CDR1 as SNHLY and CDR2 as FYNNEI. This chain's CDR3 is CATRLRDSQETQYF. In nucleotides, the CDR3 is TGTGCCACTCGACTCCGGGACAGCCAAGAGACCCAGTACTTC.

The gene calls are TRBV29-1 and TRBJ1-2; TRBD1 might be the D (5 bases). Germline values: CDR1 SQVTM, CDR2 ANQGSEA. The CDR3 runs 13 residues. Trimming removed 6 bases from V and 4 bases from J, with 15 bases in between. In nucleotides, the CDR3 is TGCAGCGTCCCCCTAGAGGGGTCCTATGGCTACACCTTC. It yields the protein CSVPLEGSYGYTF.

The J gene is TRBJ1-1, the V gene TRBV19; D gene unclear. There are 13 residues in the CDR3. Germline CDR1 reads LNHDA; CDR2 reads SQIVND (reference sequence). With 1 base removed from V and 5 bases from J, the gap between germline ends came to 8 bases. The CDR3 protein is CASSIARLTEAFF. Here the CDR3 DNA reads TGTGCCAGTAGTATAGCAAGGCTGACTGAAGCTTTCTTT.

This clonotype was recorded a few times. This chain links TRBV7-6 with TRBJ2-3, with D perhaps TRBD2 (6 bases). The CDR3 length is 15 residues. V was cut by 5 bases and J by 3 bases, with 15 bases left in between. Germline CDR1 SGHVS, CDR2 FNYEAQ. The CDR3 sequence: CASSLTWGVTDTQYF. As DNA, the CDR3 is TGTGCCAGCAGCCTCACGTGGGGGGTTACAGATACGCAGTATTTT.

This chain links TRBV2 with TRBJ2-1; 10 bases are a match to TRBD2. This CDR3 has 16 amino acids. V gave up 4 bases and J gave up 4 bases; unmatched junction bases: 7. CDR1 and CDR2 (germline): SNHLY, FYNNEI. The CDR3 sequence: CASSAIGLAAYNEQFF. In nucleotides, the CDR3 is TGTGCCAGCAGTGCGATAGGACTAGCGGCTTACAATGAGCAGTTCTTC.

The V and J genes are TRBV7-2 and TRBJ1-5; tentative D call: TRBD1 (5 bases). Germline V gene data show CDR1 as SGHTA and CDR2 as FQGNSA. Trimming took off 2 bases at V and 5 bases at J, with 7 bases between the two ends. CDR3 size: 13 residues. The CDR3 bases are TGTGCCAGCAGCTTAATGGGGGATCAGCCCCAGCATTTT. Translation: CASSLMGDQPQHF.

V gene TRBV7-9 combines with J gene TRBJ2-5; 7 nucleotides agree with TRBD1. The CDR3 is 13 amino acids. V trimming: 5 bases; J trimming: 4 bases; junction bases outside the gene matches: 4. Germline V lookup: CDR1 SEHNR, CDR2 FQNEAQ (reference sequence). In DNA, the CDR3 is TGTGCCAGCAGCCATCGACAGGGAGAGACCCAGTACTTC. Amino acid sequence: CASSHRQGETQYF.

This clonotype has more than one count but fewer than ten. The genes are TRBV11-2 and TRBJ1-2; TRBD1 aligns across 10 bases. V shed 10 bases and J 4 bases; nucleotides not matched to a gene: 12. CDR3 length equals 15 residues. Per the germline V gene, CDR1 is SGHAT and CDR2 is FQNNGV. CDR3: CATSGGTGASYGYTF. For the CDR3, the DNA is TGTGCCACATCGGGGGGGACAGGGGCGAGCTATGGCTACACCTTC.

This clonotype was recorded a few times. The chain couples TRBV28 to TRBJ2-7, with 9 positions matching TRBD1. The germline V gene encodes CDR1 MDHEN and CDR2 SYDVKM. Trimming took 2 bases from V and 5 from J; bases not matched to a gene: 10. CDR3 length: 16 residues. CDR3 coding DNA: TGTGCCAGCAGTTTACCCACGGGACAGGGCAGTCACGAGCAGTACGTC. This translates into CASSLPTGQGSHEQYV.

This clonotype came up a few times. This rearrangement joins TRBV15 to TRBJ2-3; D may be TRBD1 or TRBD2 (6 bases each). This CDR3 has 17 residues. Trimming cost V 0 bases and J 2 bases, with 15 bases left between them. CDR1 and CDR2 from the germline V gene are LNHNV and YYDKDF (reference sequence). The CDR3 here is CATSREWGASDTDTQYF. The CDR3 nucleotides are TGTGCCACCAGCAGAGAATGGGGGGCTTCGGACACAGATACGCAGTATTTT.

The rearrangement joins TRBV6-2 or TRBV6-3 to TRBJ2-2; the match to TRBD1 covers 7 bases. The V gene end was trimmed by 8 bases and the J gene end by 4 bases; junction bases not matched to a gene: 7. CDR1 MNHEY and CDR2 SVGEGT come from the germline V gene. This CDR3 region has 14 residues. The DNA of the CDR3 is TGTGCCAGCTCCCGGGACAGCCTCACCGGGGAGCTGTTTTTT. Residues: CASSRDSLTGELFF.

The table lists this clonotype with a few counts. The rearrangement joins TRBV7-9 to TRBJ1-5; D is ambiguous. The germline V and J ends were trimmed by 1 base and 7 bases, with 8 bases remaining between them. CDR1 SEHNR and CDR2 FQNEAQ come from the germline V gene (reference sequence). The CDR3 is 13 amino acids. CDR3 loop: CASSLEGRQPQHF. The CDR3 coding sequence is TGTGCCAGCAGCTTAGAGGGTCGACAGCCCCAGCATTTT.

This clonotype was observed a few times. The rearrangement joins TRBV7-9 to TRBJ2-7, with 7 bases aligning to TRBD1. This CDR3 region has 14 residues. V dropped 4 bases and J dropped 2; count of bases not matched to a gene: 5. Germline lookup yields CDR1 SEHNR and CDR2 FQNEAQ (reference sequence). The CDR3 protein is CASSSGQAPYEQYF. CDR3 bases: TGTGCCAGCAGCTCAGGACAGGCCCCCTACGAGCAGTACTTC. The entire variable domain, with the rest obtained from reference TRBV7-9 and TRBJ2-7, is as follows: DTGVSQNPRHKITKRGQNVTFRCDPISEHNRLYWYRQTLGQGPEFLTYFQNEAQLEKSRLLSDRFSAERPKGSFSTLEIQRTEQGDSAMYLCASSSGQAPYEQYFGPGTRLTVT.

V and J are TRBV11-2 and TRBJ2-3; maybe TRBD2 (6 bases). V lost 5 bases, J lost 0 bases, and 15 bases lay in between. This CDR3 is 16 amino acids long. Germline V lookup: CDR1 SGHAT, CDR2 FQNNGV. CDR3 protein: CASSPRDLSSTDTQYF. The CDR3 DNA reads as TGTGCCAGCAGCCCACGGGACTTGTCTAGCACAGATACGCAGTATTTT.

This clonotype occurred a few times. The chain combines TRBV29-1 with TRBJ2-7, with 8 bases that match TRBD1. V lost 7 bases and J lost 2; bases outside the gene matches: 7. The germline CDR1 and CDR2 sequences are SQVTM and ANQGSEA. The CDR3 has 13 amino acids. CDR3 DNA sequence: TGCAGCGCACAGACAGGGGCCCCCTACGAGCAGTACTTC. Its protein product is CSAQTGAPYEQYF.

This clonotype was seen a handful of times. The rearrangement uses TRBV12-3 or TRBV12-4 and TRBJ2-4, with a tentative D call TRBD1 (6 bases). The CDR3 runs to 17 residues. Trimming removed 0 bases at V and 0 bases at J, with 12 bases between. CDR3 residues: CASSLAQGSLAKNIQYF. The CDR3 bases are TGTGCCAGCAGTTTAGCGCAGGGGTCCTTAGCCAAAAACATTCAGTACTTC.

This clonotype was found many times. The chain's CDR3 is CASSSLIGSSDYGYTF. CDR3 sequence (DNA): TGCGCCAGCAGCTCCTTGATTGGGTCGTCGGACTATGGCTACACCTTC. J is TRBJ1-2 and V is TRBV4-3; the D is unclear. The ends were cut back, 5 bases at V and 3 bases at J, with 19 bases in the middle. This CDR3 is 16 amino acids long. The germline V gene encodes CDR1 LGHNA and CDR2 YSLEER.

This clonotype was seen many times. V and J are TRBV7-2 and TRBJ1-5; D unresolved. V lost 4 bases, J lost 0 bases, and 10 bases lay in between. Germline V gene lookup returns CDR1 SGHTA and CDR2 FQGNSA. There are 15 residues in the CDR3. CDR3 region: CASSWYRVSNQPQHF. The CDR3 DNA reads as TGTGCCAGCAGCTGGTATCGCGTTAGCAATCAGCCCCAGCATTTT.

In its sample, this clonotype was seen a few times. The chain carries TRBV9 and TRBJ1-1; D gene unclear. The CDR3 is made up of 14 amino acids. V gave up 0 bases and J gave up 8 bases, with 14 bases separating them. The germline V gene encodes CDR1 SGDLS and CDR2 YYNGEE. CDR3 residues: CASSVAPVSPEAFF. The DNA for the CDR3 is TGTGCCAGCAGCGTAGCTCCGGTTTCCCCGGAAGCTTTCTTT. Variable domain in full (rest from reference TRBV9 and TRBJ1-1): DSGVTQTPKHLITATGQRVTLRCSPRSGDLSVYWYQQSLDQGLQFLIQYYNGEERAKGNILERFSAQQFPDLHSELNLSSLELGDSALYFCASSVAPVSPEAFFGQGTRLTVV.

This chain joins TRBV12-5 and TRBJ2-5, with D possibly being TRBD1 or TRBD2 (5 bases each). V gave up 1 base and J gave up 2 bases, with 14 bases separating them. CDR1 is LGHNT and CDR2 is FRNRAP in the germline V gene. The CDR3 contains 16 residues. CDR3 sequence: CASGLGHGTPQETQYF. The DNA of the CDR3 is TGTGCTAGTGGTTTGGGCCACGGGACCCCTCAAGAGACCCAGTACTTC.

V gene TRBV4-3 combines with J gene TRBJ2-1; maybe TRBD2 (5 bases). Trimming shortened V by 1 base and J by 6 bases, and 16 bases separated the two germline ends. The CDR3 totals 16 residues. Germline V CDR1 and CDR2: LGHNA, YSLEER. The CDR3 nucleotides read TGCGCCAGCAGCCAAGGAAAGAGTTTCCGGGGCAATGAGCAGTTCTTC. Protein sequence: CASSQGKSFRGNEQFF.